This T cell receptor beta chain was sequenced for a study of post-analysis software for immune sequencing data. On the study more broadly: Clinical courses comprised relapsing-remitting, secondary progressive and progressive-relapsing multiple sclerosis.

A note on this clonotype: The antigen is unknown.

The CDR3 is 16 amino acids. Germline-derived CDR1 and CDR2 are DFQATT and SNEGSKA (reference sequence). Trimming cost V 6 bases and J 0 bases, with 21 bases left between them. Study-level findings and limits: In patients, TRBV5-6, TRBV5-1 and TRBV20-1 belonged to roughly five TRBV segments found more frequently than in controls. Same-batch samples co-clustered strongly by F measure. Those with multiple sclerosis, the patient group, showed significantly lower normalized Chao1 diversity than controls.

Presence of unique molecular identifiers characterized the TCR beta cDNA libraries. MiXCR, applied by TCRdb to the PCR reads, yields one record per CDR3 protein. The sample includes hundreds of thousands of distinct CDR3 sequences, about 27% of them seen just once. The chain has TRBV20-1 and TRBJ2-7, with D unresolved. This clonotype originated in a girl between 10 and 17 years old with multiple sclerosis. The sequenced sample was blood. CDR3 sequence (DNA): TGCAGTGCAGAACCGGAGATCAGGTTATTCTCCTACGAGCAGTACTTC. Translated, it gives CSAEPEIRLFSYEQYF.